This T cell receptor (beta chain) was captured in a study of blood T cell repertoires in COVID-19. Whole-study context: Samples of COVID-19 (acute and convalescent) were obtained from the United States, Italy and Spain. The cDNA or gDNA used as material had been derived from T cells, B-cell-depleted T cells, or PBMCs.

Germline V gene lookup returns CDR1 SGHDN and CDR2 FVKESK. After removal of 5 bases from V and 2 bases from J, the junction contained 3 bases not matched to a gene. This CDR3 has 15 amino acids. Original processing methods: Reference gene primer amplification yielded estimated nucleated cell counts. Libraries were prepared by immunoSEQ multiplex PCR; TCRdb keeps only in-frame clonotypes and omits some of them. D and trimming were read from the DNA, whereas the V and J calls and clone size are those reported in that table. The sample shows roughly 260,000 clones, about 89% of them seen only once. J is TRBJ1-6 and V is TRBV14, with TRBD1 identical over 7 bases. This sequence was found in a man aged 35 to 55 who had recovered from COVID-19. The sample comprised peripheral blood. The CDR3 protein is CASSETGAYNSPLHF. In nucleotides, the CDR3 is TGTGCCAGCAGCGAAACAGGGGCCTATAATTCACCCCTCCACTTT. Using reference TRBV14 and TRBJ1-6 for the parts outside the CDR3, the full variable domain is EAGVTQFPSHSVIEKGQTVTLRCDPISGHDNLYWYRRVMGKEIKFLLHFVKESKQDESGMPNNRFLAERTGGTYSTLKVQPAELEDSGVYFCASSETGAYNSPLHFGNGTRLTVT.